One and the same sample provided the 25 T cell receptor beta chains below, sequenced in a study of blood T cells in healthy people across ages. PCR was performed a second time for about 7 to 11 cycles using a sample-barcoded 5' primer and a J-beta primer mix. MiXCR, applied by TCRdb to the 5' RACE reads, yields one record per CDR3 protein. The sample shows fewer than 2,000,000 distinct CDR3 sequences, roughly 30% of them seen only once. Input material: blood. These receptors originate from a young woman in good health.

The rearrangement joins TRBV5-4 to TRBJ1-2; tentative D call: TRBD1 (6 bases). The CDR3 extends over 14 amino acids. Trimming left V 2 bases short and J 4 bases short, with 12 bases between. Germline CDR1 is SGHNT and CDR2 is YYREEE (reference sequence). The chain's CDR3 is CASSFEGGSYGYTF. The CDR3 DNA is TGTGCCAGCAGCTTCGAGGGGGGCAGCTATGGCTACACCTTC.

This sequence joins TRBV3-1 and TRBJ2-3; TRBD2 matches at 7 bases. This CDR3 is 15 amino acids long. Germline V gene sequence: CDR1 LGHDT, CDR2 YNNKEL (reference sequence). Trimming removed 11 bases from V and 4 bases from J; junction bases left unmatched: 15. The CDR3 loop reads CAWQGPPREADTQYF. The CDR3 nucleotides are TGTGCCTGGCAGGGACCTCCTCGGGAGGCAGATACGCAGTATTTT.

CDR3 in DNA: TGCAGTGCTAGAGACCCAAGACAGGGTCCGGCGCCCCAGCATTTT. Protein product: CSARDPRQGPAPQHF. The J gene is TRBJ1-5, the V gene TRBV20-1; 7 bases line up with TRBD1. The CDR3 sequence is 15 residues long. V was clipped by 0 bases and J by 9 bases; unmatched bases: 11. Germline V gene data show CDR1 as DFQATT and CDR2 as SNEGSKA (reference sequence).

The chain has TRBV27 and TRBJ2-1; 9 bases align to TRBD1. The CDR3 totals 17 residues. CDR1 is MNHEY, CDR2 SMNVEV, per germline (reference sequence). Unmatched junction bases numbered 8, after V lost 5 bases and J lost 0 bases. The CDR3 DNA sequence: TGTGCCAGCAGTAACAGGGGGCACGCCAGCTCCTACAATGAGCAGTTCTTC. Translating it yields CASSNRGHASSYNEQFF.

The chain has TRBV30 and TRBJ2-5; weak D call: TRBD1 (5 bases). Germline CDR1 GTSNPN, CDR2 SVGIG (reference sequence). The CDR3 is made up of 15 amino acids. Trimming removed 0 bases at V and 2 bases at J, with 13 bases between. CDR3 loop: CAWSVGQGGQETQYF. CDR3 bases: TGTGCCTGGAGTGTCGGGCAGGGTGGTCAAGAGACCCAGTACTTC.

This clonotype was detected only a few times. This sequence joins TRBV7-9 and TRBJ2-5; D call uncertain. The last part of the DNA fits TRBJ2-7 better; the J call may be wrong. Per the germline V gene, CDR1 is SEHNR and CDR2 is FQNEAQ (reference sequence). The CDR3 is 12 amino acids. CDR3: CASSLTYYEQYF. The CDR3 nucleotides read TGTGCCAGCAGCTTGACATACTACGAGCAGTACTTC.

The chain recombines TRBV6-6 with TRBJ2-1; 7 bases agree with TRBD2. The CDR3 runs to 12 residues. CDR1 and CDR2 (germline): MNHNY, SVGAGI (reference sequence). Unmatched junction bases numbered 5, after V lost 7 bases and J lost 8 bases. This chain's CDR3 is CASKDLADEQFF. The DNA of the CDR3 is TGTGCCAGCAAGGATCTAGCGGATGAGCAGTTCTTC.

This clonotype appeared a few times. The rearrangement links TRBV2 to TRBJ2-3; 8 bases line up with TRBD2. Losses at the gene ends were 1 base for V and 2 bases for J; bases not matched to a gene: 5. Germline V gives CDR1 SNHLY, CDR2 FYNNEI. CDR3 length: 16 amino acids. Here the CDR3 reads CASSEVTSGYTDTQYF. The CDR3 nucleotides are TGTGCCAGCAGTGAAGTTACTAGCGGTTACACAGATACGCAGTATTTT.

This clonotype was seen more than once but under ten times. The chain employs TRBV27 and TRBJ2-7; TRBD2 matches 10 bases. The germline V gene encodes CDR1 MNHEY and CDR2 SMNVEV (reference sequence). CDR3 length: 14 amino acids. The J segment lost 5 bases and the V segment lost 4 bases, leaving 5 bases of the junction unmatched. CDR3 sequence reads: CASSSTGLANEQYF. DNA for the CDR3: TGTGCCAGCAGTTCCACGGGACTAGCGAACGAGCAGTACTTC.

The CDR3 bases are TGTGCCAGCAGTGGGGGGACAGGGATCGACGAGCAGTACTTC. Residues: CASSGGTGIDEQYF. V is TRBV6-1 and J is TRBJ2-7, with 9 bases lining up with TRBD1. The CDR3 loop spans 14 amino acids. Germline V gene lookup returns CDR1 MNHNS and CDR2 SASEGT. Trimming at V came to 4 bases and at J to 5 bases, leaving 6 bases not matched to a gene.

This clonotype appeared a few times. The genes are TRBV9 and TRBJ2-3; maybe TRBD1 (7 bases). V was shortened by 0 bases and J by 2 bases, with 10 bases between the two germline ends. This CDR3 comprises 15 residues. The V gene's germline CDR1 is SGDLS and CDR2 YYNGEE. For the CDR3, the DNA is TGTGCCAGCAGCGTAGCCAGGGGGGCCACAGATACGCAGTATTTT. This gives the protein CASSVARGATDTQYF.

The V and J genes are TRBV20-1 and TRBJ2-1; 9 bases fit TRBD2. The CDR3 runs 19 residues. V dropped 5 bases and J dropped 2; count of bases not matched to a gene: 19. Germline values: CDR1 DFQATT, CDR2 SNEGSKA (reference sequence). DNA for the CDR3: TGCAGTGCTGGACCCCTAGGGGTAGGCGGGAGGGCCGCCTACAATGAGCAGTTCTTC. This gives the protein CSAGPLGVGGRAAYNEQFF.

This clonotype was counted a few times. The J gene is TRBJ2-3, the V gene TRBV11-2; no clear D. The germline CDR1 and CDR2 sequences are SGHAT and FQNNGV. V dropped 1 base and J dropped 2 bases, with 10 bases sitting between them. The CDR3 contains 15 residues. CDR3 residues: CASSLGPADTDTQYF. As DNA, the CDR3 is TGTGCCAGCAGCTTAGGTCCAGCAGACACAGATACGCAGTATTTT.

This clonotype was found a few times. The gene calls are TRBV3-1 and TRBJ2-3, with 9 nucleotides matching TRBD1. The CDR3 length is 15 residues. V trimming: 4 bases; J trimming: 13 bases; junction bases outside the gene matches: 15. Germline V lookup: CDR1 LGHDT, CDR2 YNNKEL (reference sequence). CDR3 region: CASSPDSKQGAEEYF. The DNA for the CDR3 is TGTGCCAGCAGCCCGGACTCGAAACAGGGGGCGGAAGAGTATTTT.

The chain is built from TRBV4-1 and TRBJ2-1; 9 bases are shared with TRBD2. The J segment lost 8 bases and the V segment lost 0 bases, leaving 8 bases of the junction unmatched. The CDR3 length is 16 residues. Germline V CDR1 and CDR2: MGHRA, YSYEKL. The CDR3 bases are TGCGCCAGCAGCCAAGATCAAGCGGGAGGAGGGTATGAGCAGTTCTTC. Its protein product is CASSQDQAGGGYEQFF.

This clonotype has just a few counts. J is TRBJ2-7 and V is TRBV21-1; the table's D call, TRBD2, was not checked against the DNA. TRBV21-1 is reported as a pseudogene. The CDR3 is made up of 16 amino acids. CDR3 in DNA: TGTGCCAGCAGCAAGGGACTAGCCACCCTTCGCTACGAGCAGTACTTC. Protein product: CASSKGLATLRYEQYF.

This clonotype was observed many times. The chain is built from TRBV29-1 and TRBJ2-1, with TRBD2 matching over 13 bases. With 0 bases clipped from V and 8 bases from J, the junction kept 10 bases outside the gene matches. The CDR3 runs to 17 residues. Germline loops: CDR1 SQVTM, CDR2 ANQGSEA. The chain's CDR3 is CSVEDPSGLAGYDEQFF. CDR3 coding DNA: TGCAGCGTTGAAGATCCGTCGGGACTAGCGGGGTATGATGAGCAGTTCTTC.

The chain employs TRBV13 and TRBJ2-5; the D gene could be TRBD1 or TRBD2 (5 bases each). The V and J ends lost 6 bases and 11 bases respectively, with 19 bases between them. CDR3 length: 13 residues. Germline-derived CDR1 and CDR2 are PRHDT and FYEKMQ (reference sequence). The CDR3, as DNA: TGTGCCAGCAGTCTCGAGGGGAACAATGAGCAGTACTTC. This codes for CASSLEGNNEQYF.

This chain uses TRBV27 with TRBJ2-1, with D possibly TRBD1 on 5 matching bases. Trimming left V 6 bases short and J 10 bases short, with 10 bases between. This CDR3 has 11 amino acids. CDR1 and CDR2 from the germline V gene are MNHEY and SMNVEV (reference sequence). The CDR3 DNA is TGTGCCAGCAGCGAAGGGGAAGAGCAGTTCTTC. Translation gives CASSEGEEQFF.

This clonotype was seen more than once but under ten times. V and J are TRBV5-1 and TRBJ2-5; unclear D gene. Trimming shortened V by 6 bases and J by 3 bases, and 18 bases separated the two germline ends. The CDR3 is 15 amino acids. Per germline, CDR1 SGHRS and CDR2 YFSETQ. The CDR3 here is CASMRQGGEEETQYF. The CDR3 nucleotides are TGCGCCAGCATGCGACAAGGTGGAGAGGAAGAGACCCAGTACTTC.

This clonotype showed up just a few times. The chain is built from TRBV6-6 and TRBJ2-7; D remains ambiguous. CDR1 is MNHNY and CDR2 is SVGAGI in the germline V gene (reference sequence). Trimming shortened V by 5 bases and J by 5 bases, and 13 bases separated the two germline ends. There are 13 residues in the CDR3. The CDR3 spells CASSLYEVHEQYF. The CDR3 bases are TGTGCCAGCAGTCTTTATGAAGTACACGAGCAGTACTTC.

As regards this clonotype: This clone may be a read error of a much larger clone one base away. The genes are TRBV4-1 and TRBJ2-7; 11 positions match TRBD2. This CDR3 spans 19 amino acids. J was trimmed by 3 bases and V by 7 bases; bases with no gene match: 20. The germline V gene has CDR1 MGHRA and CDR2 YSYEKL. The CDR3 sequence is CASNHVKLAGVRLIYEQYF. As DNA, the CDR3 is TGCGCCAGCAACCACGTTAAACTAGCGGGAGTTCGGTTAATCTACGAGCAGTACTTC.

This clonotype was seen a handful of times. This chain uses TRBV5-1 with TRBJ2-1; 10 bases fit TRBD2. The J segment lost 7 bases and the V segment lost 2 bases, leaving 12 bases of the junction unmatched. There are 17 residues in the CDR3. The germline gives CDR1 SGHRS, CDR2 YFSETQ. The chain's CDR3 is CASSFTKAGGPSNEQFF. In nucleotides, the CDR3 is TGCGCCAGCAGCTTTACGAAAGCGGGAGGGCCCTCGAATGAGCAGTTCTTC.

The sample holds many counts of this clonotype. The chain links TRBV20-1 to TRBJ2-7; a weak D match, TRBD2 (6 bases). CDR3 size: 15 residues. The V end was cut by 0 bases, the J end by 4 bases, with 16 bases between. CDR1 is DFQATT, CDR2 SNEGSKA, per germline (reference sequence). CDR3 nucleotide sequence: TGCAGTGCTAGAGATCTTGGGGGGAGAGCGTACGAGCAGTACTTC. It is translated as CSARDLGGRAYEQYF.

This chain joins TRBV6-4 and TRBJ1-1; perhaps TRBD1 as D (5 bases). The V gene lost 7 bases and the J gene lost 2 bases, with 14 bases spanning the gap. The germline V gene encodes CDR1 MRHNA and CDR2 SNTAGT. This CDR3 has 14 residues. The CDR3 region is CASKSAGTNTEAFF. Written as DNA, the CDR3 is TGTGCCAGCAAGAGCGCTGGGACCAACACTGAAGCTTTCTTT.